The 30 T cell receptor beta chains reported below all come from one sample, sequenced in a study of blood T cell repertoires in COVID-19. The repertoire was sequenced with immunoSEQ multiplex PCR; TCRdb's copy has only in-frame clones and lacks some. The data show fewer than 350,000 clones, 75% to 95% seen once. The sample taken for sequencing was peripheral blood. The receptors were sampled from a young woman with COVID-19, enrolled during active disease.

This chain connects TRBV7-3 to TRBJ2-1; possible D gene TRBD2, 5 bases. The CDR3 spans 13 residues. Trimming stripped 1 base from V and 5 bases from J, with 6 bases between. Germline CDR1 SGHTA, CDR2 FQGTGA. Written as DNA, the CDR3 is TGTGCCAGCAGCTTAAGAGCGGACAATGAGCAGTTCTTC. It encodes CASSLRADNEQFF.

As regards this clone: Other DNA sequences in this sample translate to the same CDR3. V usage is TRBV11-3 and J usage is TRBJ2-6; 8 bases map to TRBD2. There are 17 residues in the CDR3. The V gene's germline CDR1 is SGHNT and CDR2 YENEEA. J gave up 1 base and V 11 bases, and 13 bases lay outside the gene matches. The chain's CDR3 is CARGPGGAGSGANVLTF. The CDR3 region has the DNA TGTGCCCGCGGCCCGGGGGGGGCGGGTTCTGGGGCCAACGTCCTGACTTTC.

The CDR3 DNA reads as TGTGCCACCAGTGACCCGACTAGCTCCACCGGGGAGCTGTTTTTT. The encoded protein is CATSDPTSSTGELFF. V and J are TRBV24-1 and TRBJ2-2, with 7 bases that match TRBD2. Germline CDR1 reads KGHDR; CDR2 reads SFDVKD. V trimming: 4 bases; J trimming: 4 bases; junction bases outside the gene matches: 5. The CDR3 has 15 amino acids.

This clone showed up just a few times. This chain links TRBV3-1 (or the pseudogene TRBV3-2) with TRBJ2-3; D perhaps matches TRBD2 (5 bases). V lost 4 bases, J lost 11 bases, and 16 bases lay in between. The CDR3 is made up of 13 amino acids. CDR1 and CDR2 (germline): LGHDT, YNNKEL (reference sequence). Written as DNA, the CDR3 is TGTGCCAGCAGCCCCCAGGATCTTGAGGGGCAGTATTTT. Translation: CASSPQDLEGQYF.

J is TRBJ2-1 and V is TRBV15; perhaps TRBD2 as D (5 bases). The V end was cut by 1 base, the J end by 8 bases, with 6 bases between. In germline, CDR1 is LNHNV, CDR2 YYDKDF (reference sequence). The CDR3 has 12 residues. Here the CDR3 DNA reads TGTGCCACCAGCAGAGTGGGAGATGAGCAGTTCTTC. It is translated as CATSRVGDEQFF.

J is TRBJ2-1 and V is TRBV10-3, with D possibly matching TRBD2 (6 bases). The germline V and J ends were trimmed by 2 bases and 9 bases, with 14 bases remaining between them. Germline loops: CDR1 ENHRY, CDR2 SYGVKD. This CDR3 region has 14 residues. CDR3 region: CAISERERWGEQFF. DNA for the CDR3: TGTGCCATCAGTGAGCGGGAGCGGTGGGGTGAGCAGTTCTTC.

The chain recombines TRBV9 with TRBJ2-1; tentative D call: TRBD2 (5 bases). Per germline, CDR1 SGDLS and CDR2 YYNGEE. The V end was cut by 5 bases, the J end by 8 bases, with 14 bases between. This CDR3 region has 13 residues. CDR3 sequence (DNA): TGTGCCAGCAGGCGAGGGCTGACCGATGAGCAGTTCTTC. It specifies CASRRGLTDEQFF.

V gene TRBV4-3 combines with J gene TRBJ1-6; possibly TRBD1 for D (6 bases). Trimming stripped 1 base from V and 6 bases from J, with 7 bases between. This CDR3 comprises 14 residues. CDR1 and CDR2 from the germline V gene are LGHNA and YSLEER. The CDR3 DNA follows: TGCGCCAGCAGCCAAGCAGGGGTTAATTCACCCCTCCACTTT. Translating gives CASSQAGVNSPLHF.

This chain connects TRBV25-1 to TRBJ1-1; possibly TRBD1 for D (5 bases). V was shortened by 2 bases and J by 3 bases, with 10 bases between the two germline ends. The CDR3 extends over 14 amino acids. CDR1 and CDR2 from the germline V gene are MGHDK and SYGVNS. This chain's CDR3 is CASSEQGGYTEAFF. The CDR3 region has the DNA TGTGCCAGCAGTGAACAGGGTGGGTACACTGAAGCTTTCTTT.

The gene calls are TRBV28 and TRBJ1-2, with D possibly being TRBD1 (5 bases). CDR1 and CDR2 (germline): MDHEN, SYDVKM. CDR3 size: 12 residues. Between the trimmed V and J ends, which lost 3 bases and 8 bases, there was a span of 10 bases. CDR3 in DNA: TGTGCCAGCAGTTTGAACAGGCAGGGCTACACCTTC. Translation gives CASSLNRQGYTF.

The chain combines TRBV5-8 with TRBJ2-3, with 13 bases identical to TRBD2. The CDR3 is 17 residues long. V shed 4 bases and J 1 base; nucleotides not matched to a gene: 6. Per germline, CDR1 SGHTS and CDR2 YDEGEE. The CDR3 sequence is CASSPGLAGWGTDTQYF. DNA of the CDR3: TGTGCCAGCAGCCCGGGACTAGCGGGGTGGGGCACAGATACGCAGTATTTT.

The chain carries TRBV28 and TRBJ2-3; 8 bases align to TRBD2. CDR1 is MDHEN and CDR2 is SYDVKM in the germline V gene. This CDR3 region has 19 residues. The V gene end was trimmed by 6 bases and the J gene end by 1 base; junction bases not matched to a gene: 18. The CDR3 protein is CASRIGGTSPVLRTDTQYF. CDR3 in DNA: TGTGCCAGCAGAATAGGGGGGACTAGTCCCGTCCTCCGCACAGATACGCAGTATTTT.

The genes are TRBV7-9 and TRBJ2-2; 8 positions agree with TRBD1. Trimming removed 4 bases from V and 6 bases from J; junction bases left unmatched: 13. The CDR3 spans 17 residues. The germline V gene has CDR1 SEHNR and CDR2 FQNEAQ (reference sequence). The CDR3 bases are TGTGCCAGCAGCTCAGAAGGGACAGGCGATGGGTCCGGGGAGCTGTTTTTT. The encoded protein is CASSSEGTGDGSGELFF. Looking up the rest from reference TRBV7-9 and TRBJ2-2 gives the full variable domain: DTGVSQNPRHKITKRGQNVTFRCDPISEHNRLYWYRQTLGQGPEFLTYFQNEAQLEKSRLLSDRFSAERPKGSFSTLEIQRTEQGDSAMYLCASSSEGTGDGSGELFFGEGSRLTVL.

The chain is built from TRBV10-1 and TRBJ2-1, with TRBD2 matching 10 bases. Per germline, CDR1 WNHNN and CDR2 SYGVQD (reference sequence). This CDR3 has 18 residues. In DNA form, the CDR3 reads TGCAAAACGAAGGGGGGAGCGGGAGGGCCAAGTTCCTACAATGAGCAGTTCTTC. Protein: CKTKGGAGGPSSYNEQFF.

CDR3 bases: TGTGCCAGCAGTTTTAAAACAGGGGACTCCTACGAGCAGTACTTC. Encoded protein: CASSFKTGDSYEQYF. The gene calls are TRBV28 and TRBJ2-7, with TRBD1 matching 7 bases. The CDR3 covers 15 residues. V trimming: 3 bases; J trimming: 0 bases; junction bases outside the gene matches: 5. Germline V gives CDR1 MDHEN, CDR2 SYDVKM.

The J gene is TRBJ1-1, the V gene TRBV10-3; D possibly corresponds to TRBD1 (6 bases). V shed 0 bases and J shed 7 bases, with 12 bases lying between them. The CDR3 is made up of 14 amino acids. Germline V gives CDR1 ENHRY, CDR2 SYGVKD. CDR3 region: CAISESGGQSEAFF. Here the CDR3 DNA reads TGTGCCATCAGTGAGTCCGGGGGGCAAAGTGAAGCTTTCTTT.

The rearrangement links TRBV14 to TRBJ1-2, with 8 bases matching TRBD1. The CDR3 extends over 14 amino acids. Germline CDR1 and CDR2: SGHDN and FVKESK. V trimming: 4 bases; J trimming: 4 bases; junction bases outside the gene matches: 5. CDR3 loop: CASSPGGGSYGYTF. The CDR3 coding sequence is TGTGCCAGCAGCCCAGGGGGCGGGAGCTATGGCTACACCTTC.

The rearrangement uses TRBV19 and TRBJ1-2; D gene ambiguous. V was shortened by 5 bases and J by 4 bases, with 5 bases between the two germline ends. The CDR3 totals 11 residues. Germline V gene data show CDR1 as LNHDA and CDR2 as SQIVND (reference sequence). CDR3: CASSLSYGYTF. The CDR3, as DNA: TGTGCCAGTAGTCTCAGCTATGGCTACACCTTC.

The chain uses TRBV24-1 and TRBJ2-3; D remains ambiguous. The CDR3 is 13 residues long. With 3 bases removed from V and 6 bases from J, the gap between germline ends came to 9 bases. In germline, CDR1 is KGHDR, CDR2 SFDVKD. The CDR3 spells CATSDPPVDTQYF. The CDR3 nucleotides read TGTGCCACCAGTGATCCCCCGGTGGATACGCAGTATTTT.

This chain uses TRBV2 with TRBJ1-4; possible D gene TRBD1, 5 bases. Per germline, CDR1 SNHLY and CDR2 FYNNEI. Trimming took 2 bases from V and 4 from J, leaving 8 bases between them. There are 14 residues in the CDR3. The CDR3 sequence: CASSEQGLNEKLFF. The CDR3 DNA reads TGTGCCAGCAGTGAACAGGGCCTTAATGAAAAACTGTTTTTT.

The CDR3 DNA sequence: TGTGCCAGCAGCTTTCCCATAGGGTCGAGGAGGAAAAACATTCAGTACTTC. Its translation: CASSFPIGSRRKNIQYF. The rearrangement links TRBV7-2 to TRBJ2-4, with a weak D call TRBD2 (5 bases). V lost 3 bases, J lost 4 bases, and 19 bases lay in between. CDR1 SGHTA and CDR2 FQGNSA come from the germline V gene. The CDR3 is 17 residues long. Combining the CDR3 with reference TRBV7-2 and TRBJ2-4 gives the whole variable domain GAGVSQSPSNKVTEKGKDVELRCDPISGHTALYWYRQSLGQGLEFLIYFQGNSAPDKSGLPSDRFSAERTGGSVSTLTIQRTQQEDSAVYLCASSFPIGSRRKNIQYFGAGTRLSVL.

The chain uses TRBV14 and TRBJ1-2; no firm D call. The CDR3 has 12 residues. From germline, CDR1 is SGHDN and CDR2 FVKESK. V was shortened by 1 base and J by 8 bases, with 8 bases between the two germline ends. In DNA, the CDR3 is TGTGCCAGCAGCCAAGGCCCCCGGGGCTACACCTTC. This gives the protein CASSQGPRGYTF.

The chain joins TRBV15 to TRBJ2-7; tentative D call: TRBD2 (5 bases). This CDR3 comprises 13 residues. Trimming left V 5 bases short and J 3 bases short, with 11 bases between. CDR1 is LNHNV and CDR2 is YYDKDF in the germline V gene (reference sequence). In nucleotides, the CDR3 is TGTGCCACCAGCTTTAACCGGGACTACGAGCAGTACTTC. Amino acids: CATSFNRDYEQYF.

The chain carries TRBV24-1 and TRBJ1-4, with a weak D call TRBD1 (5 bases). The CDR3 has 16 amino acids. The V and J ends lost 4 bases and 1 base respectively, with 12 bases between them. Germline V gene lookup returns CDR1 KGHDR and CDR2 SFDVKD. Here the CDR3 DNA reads TGTGCCACCAGTGAGGGGCGGAAGTTAACTAATGAAAAACTGTTTTTT. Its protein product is CATSEGRKLTNEKLFF.

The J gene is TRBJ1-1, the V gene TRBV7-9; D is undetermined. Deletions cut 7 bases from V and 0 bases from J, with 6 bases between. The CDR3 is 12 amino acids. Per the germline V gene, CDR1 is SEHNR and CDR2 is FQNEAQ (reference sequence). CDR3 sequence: CASTLMNTEAFF. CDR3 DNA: TGTGCCAGCACCCTTATGAACACTGAAGCTTTCTTT.

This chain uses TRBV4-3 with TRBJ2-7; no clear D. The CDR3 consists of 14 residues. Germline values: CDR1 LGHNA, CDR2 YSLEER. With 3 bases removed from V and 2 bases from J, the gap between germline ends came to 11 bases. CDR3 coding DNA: TGCGCCAGCAGCCAGGGCGCCCAGGCCTACGAGCAGTACTTC. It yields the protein CASSQGAQAYEQYF.

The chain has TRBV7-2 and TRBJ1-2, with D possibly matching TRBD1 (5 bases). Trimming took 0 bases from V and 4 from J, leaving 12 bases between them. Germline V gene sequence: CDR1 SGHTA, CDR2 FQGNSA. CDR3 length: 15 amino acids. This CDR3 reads CASSLAPQVLYGYTF. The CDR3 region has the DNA TGTGCCAGCAGCTTAGCCCCACAGGTTCTCTATGGCTACACCTTC.

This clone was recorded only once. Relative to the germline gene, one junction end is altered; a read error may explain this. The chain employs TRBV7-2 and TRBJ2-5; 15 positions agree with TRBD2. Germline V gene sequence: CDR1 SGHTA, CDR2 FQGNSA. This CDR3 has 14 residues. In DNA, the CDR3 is TGTGCCAGCAGCTCCGGACTAGCGGGAGGGCGTTCCCACTTC. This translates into CASSSGLAGGRSHF. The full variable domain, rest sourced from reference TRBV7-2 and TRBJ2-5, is GAGVSQSPSNKVTEKGKDVELRCDPISGHTALYWYRQSLGQGLEFLIYFQGNSAPDKSGLPSDRFSAERTGGSVSTLTIQRTQQEDSAVYLCASSSGLAGGRSHFGPGTRLLVL.

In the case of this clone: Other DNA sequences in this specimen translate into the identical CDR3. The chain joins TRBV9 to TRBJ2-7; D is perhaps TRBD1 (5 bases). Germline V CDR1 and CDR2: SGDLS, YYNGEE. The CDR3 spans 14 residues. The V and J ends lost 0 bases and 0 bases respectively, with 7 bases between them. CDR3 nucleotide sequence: TGTGCCAGCAGCGTAGGACAGTCCTCCTACGAGCAGTACTTC. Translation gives CASSVGQSSYEQYF.

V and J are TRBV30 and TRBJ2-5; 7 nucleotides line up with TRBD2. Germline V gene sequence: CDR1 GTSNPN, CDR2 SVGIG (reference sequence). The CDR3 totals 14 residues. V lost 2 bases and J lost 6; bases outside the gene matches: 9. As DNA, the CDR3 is TGTGCCTGGAGTTTAGTCCGCGGGAGACAGACCCAGTACTTC. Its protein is CAWSLVRGRQTQYF.